This TCR beta chain came from a study of vaccination and CD4 T cells after COVID-19. About the research overall: A median of approximately 100 days (range 35 to 161) separated diagnosis from post-COVID sampling. Taking of post-vaccine samples occurred a median approximately 72 days after dose two (range 14 to 241).

This clonotype was observed a few times. Its target is not known. With the Oncomine TCR Beta short-read assay, DNA from cultured CD4+ T cells was sequenced. Each CDR3 protein is one row after TCRdb ran MiXCR on the PCR reads. The sample holds around 16,000 distinct CDR3 sequences; roughly 44% are singletons and the top ten take 20% to 25%. Indicated time point: late sampling 161 to 241 days after vaccination in three convalescent patients. Documented treatment: approximately nine-day PBMC culture with coronavirus spike peptide pools or control peptides (ViraFEST assay). The germline V gene has CDR1 SGHTA and CDR2 FQGNSA. V lost 5 bases and J lost 2; bases outside the gene matches: 8. CDR3 length: 15 residues.

The V call is TRBV7-2, the J call TRBJ2-7; 8 bases fit TRBD2. The specimen comprised CD4+ T cells from blood, cultured in vitro, sampled about 7 months after SARS-CoV-2 vaccination. The sequence was obtained from a human donor who had recovered from COVID-19. CDR3 nucleotide sequence: TGTGCCAGCAGCGCGACCGCGGGGGGCACCTACGAGCAGTACTTC. Translated: CASSATAGGTYEQYF.